Below are 23 T cell receptor beta chains sequenced from a single sample in a study of cytomegalovirus exposure and HLA in healthy donors. With 60 Vbeta and 13 Jbeta primers, the PCR was carried out. Profiled with immunoSEQ multiplex PCR; TCRdb holds only in-frame clones, not every one. This sample's table has 45,000 to 55,000 clones. Sequenced material: PBMCs. The origin of the receptors is a man in his forties in good health and CMV-seropositive.

The V gene is TRBV28, the J gene TRBJ2-7; tentatively, D is TRBD1 (7 bases). V was trimmed by 2 bases and J by 7 bases, leaving 12 bases between them. This CDR3 contains 13 residues. Germline loops: CDR1 MDHEN, CDR2 SYDVKM. The CDR3 DNA follows: TGTGCCAGCAGTTTACTGGCAGGGGGGGAGCAGTACTTC. It yields the protein CASSLLAGGEQYF.

V gene TRBV7-2 combines with J gene TRBJ2-7; 7 positions match TRBD2. This CDR3 contains 13 residues. V dropped 7 bases and J dropped 1; count of bases not matched to a gene: 4. Germline values: CDR1 SGHTA, CDR2 FQGNSA. CDR3 DNA: TGTGCCAGCACCCGGGACTATTCCTACGAGCAGTACTTC. Translating gives CASTRDYSYEQYF.

The chain carries TRBV4-1 and TRBJ1-2, with D uncertain. CDR3 length: 15 residues. Germline V gene sequence: CDR1 MGHRA, CDR2 YSYEKL. The V gene lost 3 bases and the J gene lost 4 bases, with 15 bases spanning the gap. CDR3 amino acids: CASSQEDGPGYGYTF. The DNA of the CDR3 is TGCGCCAGCAGCCAGGAGGACGGTCCGGGCTATGGCTACACCTTC.

A note on this clone: The same CDR3 is also encoded by other DNA sequences in this sample. This chain uses TRBV5-4 with TRBJ2-3; D gene unclear. The CDR3 totals 12 residues. Germline assignment: CDR1 SGHNT and CDR2 YYREEE (reference sequence). The ends were cut back, 4 bases at V and 2 bases at J, with 5 bases in the middle. The CDR3 protein is CASSLSTDTQYF. In DNA, the CDR3 is TGTGCCAGCAGCCTATCCACAGATACGCAGTATTTT.

V is TRBV4-1 and J is TRBJ2-4, with unresolved D. The CDR3 covers 18 residues. V lost 0 bases to trimming and J lost 0 bases, with 15 bases between them. CDR1 and CDR2 (germline): MGHRA, YSYEKL. The CDR3 DNA follows: TGCGCCAGCAGCCAAGATCATGCGGAACGACTAGCCAAAAACATTCAGTACTTC. It encodes CASSQDHAERLAKNIQYF.

The chain couples TRBV11-2 to TRBJ2-7; 8 bases line up with TRBD1. V shed 3 bases and J 3 bases; nucleotides not matched to a gene: 4. Germline V gives CDR1 SGHAT, CDR2 FQNNGV. The CDR3 is 14 residues long. This CDR3 reads CASSFGTGLYEQYF. The DNA for the CDR3 is TGTGCCAGCAGCTTCGGGACAGGCCTCTACGAGCAGTACTTC. The full variable domain, completed using reference TRBV11-2 and TRBJ2-7, is EAGVAQSPRYKIIEKRQSVAFWCNPISGHATLYWYQQILGQGPKLLIQFQNNGVVDDSQLPKDRFSAERLKGVDSTLKIQPAKLEDSAVYLCASSFGTGLYEQYFGPGTRLTVT.

The rearrangement uses TRBV19 and TRBJ1-5, with TRBD1 as a possible D gene (6 bases). The CDR3 is made up of 15 amino acids. Germline CDR1 reads LNHDA; CDR2 reads SQIVND (reference sequence). Trimming stripped 6 bases from V and 3 bases from J, with 15 bases between. The CDR3 DNA sequence: TGTGCCAGTAGATCGACAGGCGTATACAATCAGCCCCAGCATTTT. Amino acids: CASRSTGVYNQPQHF.

This chain connects TRBV6-1 to TRBJ2-4; D is ambiguous. The ends were cut back, 6 bases at V and 7 bases at J, with 7 bases in the middle. This CDR3 has 11 amino acids. Looked up from germline, CDR1 is MNHNS and CDR2 is SASEGT. The CDR3 is CASSPTNIQYF. The CDR3 DNA reads TGTGCCAGCAGCCCTACGAACATTCAGTACTTC.

The chain links TRBV11-1 to TRBJ1-6; perhaps TRBD1 as D (5 bases). V was shortened by 3 bases and J by 7 bases, with 10 bases between the two germline ends. Germline V gene sequence: CDR1 SGHAT, CDR2 FQDESV (reference sequence). CDR3 length equals 14 residues. The CDR3, as DNA: TGTGCCAGCAGCTTGCGGGGGACCAATTCACCCCTCCACTTT. Protein product: CASSLRGTNSPLHF.

The V gene is TRBV7-3, the J gene TRBJ1-1, with 10 nucleotides matching TRBD1. Per the germline V gene, CDR1 is SGHTA and CDR2 is FQGTGA. J gave up 6 bases and V 0 bases, and 4 bases lay outside the gene matches. CDR3 length: 15 residues. This CDR3 reads CASSLTGQGMAEAFF. CDR3 sequence (DNA): TGTGCCAGCAGCTTAACGGGACAGGGGATGGCTGAAGCTTTCTTT.

This rearrangement joins TRBV2 to TRBJ2-1; 9 positions match TRBD2. Trimming cost V 5 bases and J 5 bases; bases outside gene matches: 7. Germline CDR1 and CDR2: SNHLY and FYNNEI. The length of the CDR3 is 15 residues. Here the CDR3 reads CASSPTLAGDNEQFF. The DNA of the CDR3 is TGTGCCAGCAGTCCCACTTTAGCGGGGGACAATGAGCAGTTCTTC.

The rearrangement joins TRBV27 to TRBJ2-5; 7 nucleotides match TRBD1. Germline V CDR1 and CDR2: MNHEY, SMNVEV (reference sequence). V was clipped by 2 bases and J by 5 bases; unmatched bases: 8. The CDR3 loop spans 15 amino acids. The CDR3 here is CASSLGGQLRETQYF. The CDR3 region has the DNA TGTGCCAGCAGTTTAGGGGGACAGTTGAGGGAGACCCAGTACTTC.

V and J are TRBV9 and TRBJ2-3, with D possibly TRBD2 on 7 matching bases. The CDR3 covers 14 residues. V gave up 3 bases and J gave up 4 bases, with 12 bases separating them. The germline V gene encodes CDR1 SGDLS and CDR2 YYNGEE. The CDR3: CASSGQAGADTQYF. DNA for the CDR3: TGTGCCAGCAGCGGACAGGCGGGGGCAGATACGCAGTATTTT.

V gene TRBV30 combines with J gene TRBJ2-5; tentatively, D is TRBD2 (6 bases). The CDR3 totals 12 residues. Per germline, CDR1 GTSNPN and CDR2 SVGIG (reference sequence). V gave up 3 bases and J gave up 5 bases, with 10 bases separating them. CDR3 nucleotides: TGTGCCTGGAGAAGCGGGTCGGAGACCCAGTACTTC. Translated: CAWRSGSETQYF. Together with reference TRBV30 and TRBJ2-5, the CDR3 gives the full variable domain: SQTIHQWPATLVQPVGSPLSLECTVEGTSNPNLYWYRQAAGRGLQLLFYSVGIGQISSEVPQNLSASRPQDRQFILSSKKLLLSDSGFYLCAWRSGSETQYFGPGTRLLVL.

A word on this clone: One end of the junction varies from germline; a read error may be responsible. In the same sample, other DNA sequences code for this CDR3. The rearrangement uses TRBV30 and TRBJ2-7, with TRBD2 matching over 8 bases. From germline, CDR1 is GTSNPN and CDR2 SVGIG (reference sequence). The CDR3 sequence is 15 residues long. The CDR3 spells CAWRLLSAGASEQYF. CDR3 bases: TGCGCCTGGAGACTACTCTCAGCGGGAGCGAGCGAGCAGTACTTC.

The chain combines TRBV10-2 with TRBJ2-7; TRBD2 agrees at 14 bases. The CDR3 is made up of 20 amino acids. The germline gives CDR1 WSHSY, CDR2 SAAADI. After removal of 2 bases from V and 0 bases from J, the junction contained 12 bases not matched to a gene. Here the CDR3 reads CASSETPGLAGGRSSYEQYF. The CDR3 coding sequence is TGCGCCAGCAGTGAGACACCAGGACTAGCGGGGGGCCGGAGCTCCTACGAGCAGTACTTC.

The chain joins TRBV6-5 to TRBJ2-5; 7 bases match TRBD1. The CDR3 has 12 amino acids. CDR1 and CDR2 from the germline V gene are MNHEY and SVGAGI. V shed 6 bases, J shed 7 bases, and the junction held 5 bases outside the gene matches. The CDR3 loop is CASRDSGGTQYF. The CDR3 DNA reads TGTGCCAGCAGAGATTCAGGGGGGACCCAGTACTTC.

The J gene is TRBJ1-1, the V gene TRBV4-1; 8 bases align to TRBD1. Trimming cost V 3 bases and J 3 bases; bases outside gene matches: 3. Germline V gene data show CDR1 as MGHRA and CDR2 as YSYEKL. This CDR3 is built from 14 residues. The CDR3 region is CASSQLTGDTEAFF. In nucleotides, the CDR3 is TGCGCCAGCAGCCAGCTGACAGGGGACACTGAAGCTTTCTTT.

The J gene is TRBJ2-5, the V gene TRBV7-9; perhaps TRBD2 as D (5 bases). Per germline, CDR1 SEHNR and CDR2 FQNEAQ (reference sequence). Trimming cost V 4 bases and J 3 bases, with 18 bases left between them. The CDR3 is 16 amino acids. This chain's CDR3 is CASSSPSTQREETQYF. CDR3 nucleotides: TGTGCCAGCAGCTCCCCTAGCACCCAAAGGGAAGAGACCCAGTACTTC. Complete variable domain (other parts from reference TRBV7-9 and TRBJ2-5): DTGVSQNPRHKITKRGQNVTFRCDPISEHNRLYWYRQTLGQGPEFLTYFQNEAQLEKSRLLSDRFSAERPKGSFSTLEIQRTEQGDSAMYLCASSSPSTQREETQYFGPGTRLLVL.

The V gene is TRBV7-9, the J gene TRBJ2-5; no reliable D call. The end of the DNA is better explained by TRBJ2-7, so the J call may be wrong. Germline V gene sequence: CDR1 SEHNR, CDR2 FQNEAQ (reference sequence). The CDR3 is 15 amino acids. CDR3 in DNA: TGTGCCAGCATCGAGAGCGCTACTGGGTCCTACGAGCAGTACTTC. It encodes CASIESATGSYEQYF.

V is TRBV11-1 and J is TRBJ2-5, with D possibly being TRBD2 (6 bases). Germline V CDR1 and CDR2: SGHAT, FQDESV (reference sequence). The CDR3 extends over 15 amino acids. The V end was cut by 1 base, the J end by 1 base, with 10 bases between. The CDR3 sequence: CASSLELGGQETQYF. CDR3 nucleotides: TGTGCCAGCAGCTTAGAGCTGGGGGGCCAAGAGACCCAGTACTTC.

J is TRBJ2-1 and V is TRBV9; the D is unclear. CDR3 size: 14 residues. V lost 0 bases, J lost 6 bases, and 10 bases lay in between. Germline V gives CDR1 SGDLS, CDR2 YYNGEE. Here the CDR3 reads CASSVGGSGNEQFF. DNA of the CDR3: TGTGCCAGCAGCGTAGGAGGTAGTGGCAATGAGCAGTTCTTC.

The rearrangement links TRBV18 to TRBJ1-1; maybe TRBD1 (6 bases). CDR1 and CDR2 from the germline V gene are KGHSH and LQKENI. The CDR3 has 16 residues. Trimming stripped 3 bases from V and 0 bases from J, with 14 bases between. This chain's CDR3 is CASSPRQELMNTEAFF. The CDR3 nucleotides read TGTGCCAGCTCACCTCGACAGGAATTAATGAACACTGAAGCTTTCTTT.